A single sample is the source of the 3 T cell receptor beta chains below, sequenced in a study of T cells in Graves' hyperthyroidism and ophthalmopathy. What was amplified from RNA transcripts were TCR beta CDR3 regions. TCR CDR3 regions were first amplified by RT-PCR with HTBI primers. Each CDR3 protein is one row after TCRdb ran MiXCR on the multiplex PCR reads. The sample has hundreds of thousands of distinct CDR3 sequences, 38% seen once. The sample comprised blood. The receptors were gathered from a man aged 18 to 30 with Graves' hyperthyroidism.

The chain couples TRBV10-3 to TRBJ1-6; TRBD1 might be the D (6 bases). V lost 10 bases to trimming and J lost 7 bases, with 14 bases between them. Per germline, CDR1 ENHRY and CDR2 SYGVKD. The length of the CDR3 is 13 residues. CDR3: CASAGHQNSPLHF. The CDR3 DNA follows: TGTGCCAGCGCGGGACATCAGAATTCACCCCTCCACTTT.

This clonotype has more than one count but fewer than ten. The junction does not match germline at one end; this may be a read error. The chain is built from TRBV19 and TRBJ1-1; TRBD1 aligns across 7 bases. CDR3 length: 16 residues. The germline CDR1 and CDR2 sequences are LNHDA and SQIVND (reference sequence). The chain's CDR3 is CASSQALRQGDTEAFF. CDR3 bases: TGCGCCAGCAGCCAAGCGCTCCGACAGGGAGACACTGAAGCTTTCTTT.

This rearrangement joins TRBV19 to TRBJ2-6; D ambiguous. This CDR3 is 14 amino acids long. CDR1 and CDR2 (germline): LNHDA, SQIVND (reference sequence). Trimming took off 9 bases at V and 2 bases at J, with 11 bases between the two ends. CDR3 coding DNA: TGTGCCAGCAAAAGCTCCACTGGGGCCAACGTCCTGACTTTC. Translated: CASKSSTGANVLTF.